This T cell receptor (beta chain) was sequenced during a study of cytomegalovirus exposure and HLA in healthy donors. In the study overall: In an earlier analysis, 90 million to 130 million unique TCR beta sequences were found from some 200 million T cells.

Researchers ran the PCR with 60 Vbeta and 13 Jbeta primers. Generated by immunoSEQ multiplex PCR, the TCRdb table keeps only in-frame clones and is missing some. The sample shows tens of thousands of clones, 75% to 85% of them seen only once. Comments on this clone: Its ends do not fully match the called genes, so a read error is possible.

The CDR3 has 11 amino acids. Looked up from germline, CDR1 is SGHRS and CDR2 is YFSETQ. This chain links TRBV5-1 with TRBJ2-3, with D perhaps matching TRBD1 (6 bases). This receptor was obtained from a man in his fifties or sixties in good health and CMV-seropositive. Sequencing was carried out using PBMCs. The DNA for the CDR3 is TGCGCCAGCAGGGGGGCTGATGACAGTGCCTTT. Its protein product is CASRGADDSAF.